This TCR beta chain was identified in a study of shared clonotypes between healthy human individuals. Trimming took 5 bases from V and 4 from J, leaving 15 bases between them. In germline, CDR1 is MGHDK, CDR2 SYGVNS. This CDR3 comprises 14 residues. Produced via immunoSEQ multiplex PCR; TCRdb's table is partial and in-frame only. The sample carries 2 million to 2.5 million clones, just over 90% recorded once. The sequencing sample was made of naive CD4+ T cells from PBMCs. Subset given: CD45RA+ positively selected. This receptor was obtained from a man aged 18 to 29 in good health. Some clones in this sample may be carry-over from other donors' samples. The chain employs TRBV25-1 and TRBJ2-7; maybe TRBD1 (5 bases). CDR3 bases: TGTGCCAGCAGTAAGCCAGGGTTGTTTTACGAGCAGTACTTC. Amino acid sequence: CASSKPGLFYEQYF.